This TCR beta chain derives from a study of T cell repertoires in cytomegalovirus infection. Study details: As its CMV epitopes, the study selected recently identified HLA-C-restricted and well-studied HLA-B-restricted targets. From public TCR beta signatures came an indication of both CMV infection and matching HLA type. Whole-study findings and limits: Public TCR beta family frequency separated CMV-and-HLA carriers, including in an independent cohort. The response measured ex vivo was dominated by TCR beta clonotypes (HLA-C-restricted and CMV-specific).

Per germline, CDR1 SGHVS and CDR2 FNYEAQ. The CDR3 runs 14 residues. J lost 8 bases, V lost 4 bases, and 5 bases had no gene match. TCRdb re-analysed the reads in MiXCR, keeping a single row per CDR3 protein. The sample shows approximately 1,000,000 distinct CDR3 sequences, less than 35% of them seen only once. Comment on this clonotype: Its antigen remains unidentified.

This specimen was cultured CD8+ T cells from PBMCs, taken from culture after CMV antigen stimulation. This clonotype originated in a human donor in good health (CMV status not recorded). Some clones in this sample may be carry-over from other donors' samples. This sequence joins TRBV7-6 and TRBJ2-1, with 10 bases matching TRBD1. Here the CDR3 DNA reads TGTGCCAGCAGCTCGACAGGGGGCGCAGATGAGCAGTTCTTC. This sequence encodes CASSSTGGADEQFF.